This is a list of T cell receptor beta chains from one sample in a study of neurological immune-mediated disorders. TCRdb reanalysed the 5' RACE reads using MiXCR and keeps one entry per CDR3 protein. The sample has over 35,000 distinct CDR3 sequences, about 13% seen once; the top ten hold roughly 1.2%. Sequencing input: PBMCs. These receptors were taken from a female donor in good health. CDR3s leave out the opening cysteine and the closing phenylalanine or tryptophan. The order of the fields is J gene, V gene, CDR3 protein.

J: TRBJ2-2
V: TRBV12-3/TRBV12-4
CDR3: ASSFKGGLTGELF

J: TRBJ2-7
V: TRBV12-3/TRBV12-4
CDR3: ACRESSYEQY

J: TRBJ1-1
V: TRBV29-1
CDR3: SGGLKNTEAF

J: TRBJ2-5
V: TRBV7-3
CDR3: ASSLGAAIGVETQY

J: TRBJ1-3
V: TRBV10-2
CDR3: ASREQSSGNTIY

J: TRBJ2-5
V: TRBV4-2
CDR3: ASSQDASGVAETHY

J: TRBJ1-3
V: TRBV29-1
CDR3: SVHYGNTIY

J: TRBJ1-5
V: TRBV20-1
CDR3: SASSGGNQPQH

J: TRBJ2-1
V: TRBV14
CDR3: ASSALGLAGVNEQF

J: TRBJ2-1
V: TRBV20-1
CDR3: SAEAGTARNEQF

J: TRBJ2-1
V: TRBV20-1
CDR3: SASRAGGGSYNEQF

J: TRBJ1-2
V: TRBV20-1
CDR3: SAPTGGYGYT

J: TRBJ2-7
V: TRBV15
CDR3: ATSREARSSYEQY

J: TRBJ2-3
V: TRBV5-1
CDR3: ASSQDYSTGDTQY

J: TRBJ2-1
V: TRBV20-1
CDR3: SARVYGGSYNEQF

J: TRBJ2-1
V: TRBV10-3
CDR3: AISDPGHLQNEQF

J: TRBJ1-1
V: TRBV18
CDR3: ASSPRSGAENTEAF

J: TRBJ1-3
V: TRBV7-9
CDR3: ASSLEGQISGNTIY

J: TRBJ2-2
V: TRBV5-1
CDR3: ASSLGTNDPGELF

J: TRBJ2-3
V: TRBV6-1
CDR3: ASSERVWGPSTDTQY

J: TRBJ1-2
V: TRBV20-1
CDR3: SASFTGRSYGYT

J: TRBJ2-7
V: TRBV5-5
CDR3: ASTTGGAYEQY

J: TRBJ1-1
V: TRBV20-1
CDR3: SALGWDRGLNTEAF